Reported below is one T cell receptor beta chain. Antigen: not known. The CDR3 runs 13 residues. V was pared by 7 bases and J by 2 bases, with 12 bases between. Per germline, CDR1 SQVTM and CDR2 ANQGSEA. Collection occurred without any documented infections or immune events in donors. The table came from immunoSEQ multiplex PCR; TCRdb's copy has only in-frame clones and leaves some out. The repertoire consists of 50,000 to 75,000 clones, with around 87% occurring once and the leading ten covering approximately 4.5%. This sample was taken from a study of identifying expanded T cells in peripheral blood. Findings and caveats of the study: Clone count variance between roughly 2-week samples rose with total template count.

Sequencing was done on a sample of blood. The rearrangement links TRBV29-1 to TRBJ1-5; D not resolved. The TCR was taken from a person aged 18 to 70 in good health. The CDR3 is CSASTEGNQPQHF. In nucleotides, the CDR3 is TGCAGCGCCAGCACCGAAGGCAATCAGCCCCAGCATTTT.